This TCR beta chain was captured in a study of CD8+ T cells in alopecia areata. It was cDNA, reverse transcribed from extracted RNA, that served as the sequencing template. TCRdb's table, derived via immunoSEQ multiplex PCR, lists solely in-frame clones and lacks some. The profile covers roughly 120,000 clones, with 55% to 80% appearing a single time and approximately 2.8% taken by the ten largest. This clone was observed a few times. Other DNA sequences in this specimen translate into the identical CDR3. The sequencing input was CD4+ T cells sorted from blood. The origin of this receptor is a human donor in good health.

In DNA form, the CDR3 reads TGTGCCAGCAGCTTGGACAGGGCTGGAGGCTACACCTTC. Translating it yields CASSLDRAGGYTF. The V gene is TRBV5-6, the J gene TRBJ1-2; D might be TRBD1 (6 bases). V lost 0 bases to trimming and J lost 8 bases, with 11 bases between them. The CDR3 runs to 13 residues. The V gene's germline CDR1 is SGHDT and CDR2 YYEEEE.